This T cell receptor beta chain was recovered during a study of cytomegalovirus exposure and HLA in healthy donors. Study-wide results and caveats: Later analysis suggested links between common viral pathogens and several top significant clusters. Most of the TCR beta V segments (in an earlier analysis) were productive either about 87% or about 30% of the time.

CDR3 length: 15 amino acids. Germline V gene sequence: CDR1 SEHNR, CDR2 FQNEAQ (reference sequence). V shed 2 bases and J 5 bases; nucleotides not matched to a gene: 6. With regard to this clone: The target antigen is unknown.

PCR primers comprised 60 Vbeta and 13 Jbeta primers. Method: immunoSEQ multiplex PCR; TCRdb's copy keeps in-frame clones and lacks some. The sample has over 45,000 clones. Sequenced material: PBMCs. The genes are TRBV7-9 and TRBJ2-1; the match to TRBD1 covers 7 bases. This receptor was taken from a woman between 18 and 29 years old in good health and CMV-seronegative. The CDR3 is CASSLNQGVHNEQFF. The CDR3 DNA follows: TGTGCCAGCAGCTTAAACCAGGGGGTCCACAATGAGCAGTTCTTC.